This T cell receptor (beta chain) was obtained from a study of PD-1 blockade in classical Hodgkin lymphoma. About the research overall: Nivolumab dosing for patients was 3 mg/kg, administered intravenously every 2 weeks.

V was pared by 6 bases and J by 0 bases, with 15 bases between. Germline CDR1 KGHSH, CDR2 LQKENI. This CDR3 is 16 amino acids long. Points on this clone: Its cognate antigen is unknown.

Each and every patient relapsed after autologous stem cell transplantation, and patients got differing brentuximab vedotin exposure. Overall study results and limits: Unlike CD8+ TCR diversity, which did not rise significantly by C4D1, CD4+ TCR diversity did.

Measured with immunoSEQ multiplex PCR; TCRdb has only the in-frame clones, and not every one. The sample has 53,000 or so clones, about 84% seen once. This TCR was recovered from a human donor with classical Hodgkin lymphoma. The chain combines TRBV18 with TRBJ1-3; D unclear. Sequenced material: peripheral blood mononuclear cells (PBMCs), taken at baseline. CDR3 DNA sequence: TGTGCCAGCTCTGCGGGATCCCCTAGCTCTGGAAACACCATATATTTT. Translated, it gives CASSAGSPSSGNTIYF.